The 3 T cell receptor beta chains in this list originate from one sample, sequenced in a study of cytotoxic CD8 clonotypes in ibrutinib-treated CLL (dated by TCRdb to about 2021). Libraries were made using the immunoSEQ multiplex PCR assay. The table comes from immuneACCESS by way of TCRdb, which keeps in-frame sequences with V and J called. Part of the clones is missing from these tables; in studies checked, under half for an unresolved V gene and the rest for unknown reasons. The sample yields 75,000 to 90,000 clones; approximately 87% were counted once. Of the sample, about 36% is held by the ten largest clones. In light of the paper, this sample's time point label describes: around 25 months on ibrutinib. Specimen: PBMCs, collected after 24 months of ibrutinib treatment. Receptors were obtained from a human donor with chronic lymphocytic leukemia.

In this sample, this clone turned up many times. The chain recombines TRBV30 with TRBJ2-7; 8 nucleotides line up with TRBD2. The CDR3 is 14 amino acids. In germline, CDR1 is GTSNPN, CDR2 SVGIG (reference sequence). After removal of 5 bases from V and 2 bases from J, the junction contained 8 bases not matched to a gene. The CDR3 sequence is CAWWPGRGTYEQYF. In DNA form, the CDR3 reads TGTGCCTGGTGGCCCGGGAGGGGCACCTACGAGCAGTACTTC.

The V and J genes are TRBV7-2 and TRBJ1-1; unclear D gene. This CDR3 is built from 14 residues. V lost 5 bases and J lost 1, with 11 bases in between. Germline V gene lookup returns CDR1 SGHTA and CDR2 FQGNSA. The CDR3 is CASSTDNRNTEAFF. CDR3 DNA: TGTGCCAGCAGCACCGATAATCGGAACACTGAAGCTTTCTTT.

Here the CDR3 reads CATARTGSFGPWNTEAFF. The CDR3 DNA sequence: TGTGCCACCGCTCGGACAGGGTCGTTTGGACCATGGAACACTGAAGCTTTCTTT. The chain is built from TRBV27 and TRBJ1-1, with 8 bases that match TRBD1. This CDR3 has 18 amino acids. V gave up 10 bases and J gave up 1 base; unmatched junction bases: 20. Germline V gene lookup returns CDR1 MNHEY and CDR2 SMNVEV (reference sequence).